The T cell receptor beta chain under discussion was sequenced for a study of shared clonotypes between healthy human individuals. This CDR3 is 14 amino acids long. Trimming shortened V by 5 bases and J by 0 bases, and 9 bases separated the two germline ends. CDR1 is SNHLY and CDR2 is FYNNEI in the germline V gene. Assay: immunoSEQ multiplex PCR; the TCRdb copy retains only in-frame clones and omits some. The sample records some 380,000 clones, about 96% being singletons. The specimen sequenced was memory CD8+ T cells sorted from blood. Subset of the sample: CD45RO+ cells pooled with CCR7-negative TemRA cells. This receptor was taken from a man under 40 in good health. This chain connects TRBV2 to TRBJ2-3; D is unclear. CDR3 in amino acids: CASSKTLSTDTQYF. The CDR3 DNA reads TGTGCCAGCAGTAAGACCCTGAGCACAGATACGCAGTATTTT. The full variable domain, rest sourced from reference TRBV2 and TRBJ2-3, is EPEVTQTPSHQVTQMGQEVILRCVPISNHLYFYWYRQILGQKVEFLVSFYNNEISEKSEIFDDQFSVERPDGSNFTLKIRSTKLEDSAMYFCASSKTLSTDTQYFGPGTRLTVL.